These 11 T cell receptor beta chains were all obtained from the same sample, sequenced in a study of OX40 agonist ivuxolimab in advanced cancers. Here immunoSEQ multiplex PCR was the method, and the copy in TCRdb shows in-frame clones only, minus some. In the table there are tens of thousands of clones, approximately 90% of which are singletons. The starting material was CD4+ or CD8+ T cells sorted from blood, obtained in a trial of the OX40 agonist ivuxolimab. The origin of the receptors is an adult with an advanced solid tumor such as melanoma, head and neck, liver or kidney cancer.

The chain employs TRBV5-1 and TRBJ1-2; D not resolved. The CDR3 totals 13 residues. The germline V and J ends were trimmed by 0 bases and 2 bases, with 5 bases remaining between them. Germline lookup yields CDR1 SGHRS and CDR2 YFSETQ. The CDR3 coding sequence is TGCGCCAGCAGCTTGGGACAAAACTATGGCTACACCTTC. This translates into CASSLGQNYGYTF.

This clone has only one observation. This chain joins TRBV2 and TRBJ2-7; D uncertain. The V end was cut by 7 bases, the J end by 3 bases, with 13 bases between. Germline V gene sequence: CDR1 SNHLY, CDR2 FYNNEI. The CDR3 spans 13 residues. The CDR3 protein is CASNGQSRYEQYF. For the CDR3, the DNA is TGTGCCAGCAATGGGCAGTCCCGCTACGAGCAGTACTTC. The full variable domain, with the rest looked up from reference TRBV2 and TRBJ2-7, is EPEVTQTPSHQVTQMGQEVILRCVPISNHLYFYWYRQILGQKVEFLVSFYNNEISEKSEIFDDQFSVERPDGSNFTLKIRSTKLEDSAMYFCASNGQSRYEQYFGPGTRLTVT.

The V gene is TRBV6-1, the J gene TRBJ1-4, with D maybe TRBD1 (5 bases). The CDR3 is 13 amino acids. The V end lost 3 bases, the J end lost 5 bases, and 7 bases lay between the germline ends. Germline V gives CDR1 MNHNS, CDR2 SASEGT. CDR3 bases: TGTGCCAGCAGTGACGACAGAAATGAAAAACTGTTTTTT. This codes for CASSDDRNEKLFF.

The genes are TRBV18 and TRBJ1-3; D uncertain. V gave up 0 bases and J gave up 0 bases, with 6 bases separating them. CDR1 and CDR2 from the germline V gene are KGHSH and LQKENI. The CDR3 is 15 amino acids. The CDR3 loop is CASSPPGISGNTIYF. CDR3 nucleotides: TGTGCCAGCTCACCACCGGGCATCTCTGGAAACACCATATATTTT.

The chain is built from TRBV5-1 and TRBJ1-3; a possible D gene is TRBD1 (5 bases). The CDR3 runs to 15 residues. The germline V gene has CDR1 SGHRS and CDR2 YFSETQ. V dropped 4 bases and J dropped 5 bases, with 16 bases sitting between them. Here the CDR3 reads CASSPSGTIRNTIYF. The CDR3 nucleotides are TGCGCCAGCAGCCCATCCGGGACGATAAGAAACACCATATATTTT.

Only one count was recorded for this clone. The V and J genes are TRBV19 and TRBJ2-2; D gene uncertain. V lost 8 bases to trimming and J lost 2 bases, with 12 bases between them. This CDR3 has 14 amino acids. The germline V gene encodes CDR1 LNHDA and CDR2 SQIVND (reference sequence). The CDR3, as DNA: TGTGCCAGTGAAAAGACTTCAAACACCGGGGAGCTGTTTTTT. Translating it yields CASEKTSNTGELFF.

The chain is built from TRBV12-5 and TRBJ1-1; unclear D gene. Per germline, CDR1 LGHNT and CDR2 FRNRAP. Trimming left V 1 base short and J 7 bases short, with 7 bases between. The length of the CDR3 is 12 residues. The CDR3 sequence is CASGLATVEAFF. The CDR3 DNA is TGTGCTAGTGGTTTGGCCACAGTTGAAGCTTTCTTT.

V is TRBV5-1 and J is TRBJ1-1, with D perhaps matching TRBD1 (6 bases). V gave up 1 base and J gave up 5 bases, with 18 bases separating them. This CDR3 region has 16 residues. CDR1 is SGHRS, CDR2 YFSETQ, per germline. The CDR3 spells CASSLSGRGYGTEAFF. CDR3 coding DNA: TGCGCCAGCAGCTTGTCGGGCAGGGGATATGGGACTGAAGCTTTCTTT.

CDR3 region: CASSSGFYGYTF. CDR3 bases: TGTGCCAGCAGTTCAGGGTTCTATGGCTACACCTTC. The V gene is TRBV27, the J gene TRBJ1-2; possible D gene TRBD1, 5 bases. The CDR3 is 12 residues long. The germline V gene encodes CDR1 MNHEY and CDR2 SMNVEV (reference sequence). V shed 4 bases and J shed 4 bases, with 7 bases lying between them.

Note on this clone: The CDR3 end shows no conserved phenylalanine or tryptophan, and so a read error is likely. The V call is TRBV7-9, the J call TRBJ1-6; D unresolved. From germline, CDR1 is SEHNR and CDR2 FQNEAQ (reference sequence). Trimming pared 5 bases from V and 13 bases from J, leaving 12 bases between. The CDR3 covers 12 residues. This CDR3 is CASSHPNSPLHL. The CDR3, as DNA: TGTGCCAGCAGCCATCCCAACTCGCCCCTCCACCTT.

The rearrangement links TRBV29-1 to TRBJ2-3, with D possibly called TRBD1 or TRBD2 (5 bases each). Looked up from germline, CDR1 is SQVTM and CDR2 is ANQGSEA. Trimming took off 4 bases at V and 0 bases at J, with 8 bases between the two ends. The CDR3 has 13 amino acids. As DNA, the CDR3 is TGCAGCGTTGTGGGGGATAGCACAGATACGCAGTATTTT. Translated: CSVVGDSTDTQYF.